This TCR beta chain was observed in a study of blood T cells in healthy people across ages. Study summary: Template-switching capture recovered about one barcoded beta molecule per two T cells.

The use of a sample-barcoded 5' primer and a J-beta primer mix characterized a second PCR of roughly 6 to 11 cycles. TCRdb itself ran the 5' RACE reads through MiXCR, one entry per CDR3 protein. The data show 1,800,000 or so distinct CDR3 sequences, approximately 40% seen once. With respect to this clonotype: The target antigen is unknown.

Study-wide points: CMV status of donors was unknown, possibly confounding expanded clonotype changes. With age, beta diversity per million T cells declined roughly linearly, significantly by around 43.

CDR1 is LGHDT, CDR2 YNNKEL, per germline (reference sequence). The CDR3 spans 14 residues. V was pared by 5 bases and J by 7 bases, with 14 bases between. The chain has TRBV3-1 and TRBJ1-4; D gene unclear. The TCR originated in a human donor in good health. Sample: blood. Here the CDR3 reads CASSSGGISEKLFF. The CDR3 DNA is TGTGCCAGCAGCTCAGGAGGGATTAGTGAAAAACTGTTTTTT. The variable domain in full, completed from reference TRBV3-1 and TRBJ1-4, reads DTAVSQTPKYLVTQMGNDKSIKCEQNLGHDTMYWYKQDSKKFLKIMFSYNNKELIINETVPNRFSPKSPDKAHLNLHINSLELGDSAVYFCASSSGGISEKLFFGSGTQLSVL.